This TCR beta chain was captured by sequencing in a study of T cell repertoires in cytomegalovirus infection. General study results and limits: Dominating the ex vivo response were TCR beta clonotypes that were CMV-specific and HLA-C-restricted. Totalled public TCR beta family frequency picked out people who carried CMV plus the relevant HLA.

As concerns this clonotype: The antigen remains undetermined.

Germline lookup yields CDR1 KGHSH and CDR2 LQKENI. There are 15 residues in the CDR3. The V end was cut by 0 bases, the J end by 2 bases, with 5 bases between. TCRdb ran MiXCR on the reads and lists one entry per CDR3 protein. The profile shows about a million distinct CDR3 sequences, 31% of them singletons. The source material was cultured CD8+ T cells from PBMCs, sampled from culture after CMV antigen stimulation. The chain recombines TRBV18 with TRBJ2-6; the D gene could be TRBD1 or TRBD2 (5 bases each). This sequence originates from a human donor in good health (CMV status not recorded). Some clones in this sample may be carry-over from other donors' samples. CDR3 bases: TGTGCCAGCTCACCACCGGGGGCTGGGGCCAACGTCCTGACTTTC. It is translated as CASSPPGAGANVLTF.